These 19 T cell receptor beta chains share one sample of origin, sequenced in a study of Ad26.COV2.S vaccination and SARS-CoV-2 variants. The table came from immunoSEQ multiplex PCR; TCRdb's copy has only in-frame clones and leaves some out. Here the sample spans hundreds of thousands of clones, less than 90% being singletons. Treatment defined: 15 to 20 received Ad26.COV2.S at low or high dose, single or two shots; about 5 received placebo; per-sample allocation not given. Samples were taken on day 63 after the first vaccine or placebo injection. This specimen consisted of peripheral blood, obtained in a trial of Ad26.COV2.S vaccine versus placebo. All receptors derive from a person aged 18 to 65 who received the Ad26.COV2.S COVID-19 vaccine or a placebo.

The chain uses TRBV6-4 and TRBJ1-2; 8 bases map to TRBD1. After removal of 3 bases from V and 4 bases from J, the junction contained 10 bases not matched to a gene. The CDR3 is 16 residues long. Germline V lookup: CDR1 MRHNA, CDR2 SNTAGT. The CDR3 nucleotides are TGTGCCAGCAGTGAGCAAGGACAGGGATCTTCCTATGGCTACACCTTC. This gives the protein CASSEQGQGSSYGYTF.

The chain joins TRBV5-1 to TRBJ1-4, with TRBD1 identical over 7 bases. CDR3 length: 16 amino acids. Germline V lookup: CDR1 SGHRS, CDR2 YFSETQ. The ends lost 2 bases at V and 3 bases at J; junction bases unmatched: 7. The CDR3 here is CASSLGGGGANEKLFF. CDR3 nucleotide sequence: TGCGCCAGCAGCTTAGGGGGCGGCGGGGCTAATGAAAAACTGTTTTTT.

The chain combines TRBV10-3 with TRBJ2-3; D remains ambiguous. This CDR3 contains 11 residues. Germline V CDR1 and CDR2: ENHRY, SYGVKD. The V end lost 2 bases, the J end lost 6 bases, and 3 bases lay between the germline ends. The CDR3 region has the DNA TGTGCCATCAGTGAGCGGGATACGCAGTATTTT. Encoded protein: CAISERDTQYF.

Details on this clone: This same CDR3 is encoded by further DNA sequences in the sample. V is TRBV20-1 and J is TRBJ2-7; D unresolved. V lost 6 bases and J lost 3, with 9 bases in between. The germline V gene encodes CDR1 DFQATT and CDR2 SNEGSKA (reference sequence). The CDR3 runs to 11 residues. This chain's CDR3 is CSAPGGYEQYF. The CDR3, as DNA: TGCAGTGCCCCGGGCGGCTACGAGCAGTACTTC.

The chain employs TRBV27 and TRBJ2-5; D remains unclear. Germline V lookup: CDR1 MNHEY, CDR2 SMNVEV (reference sequence). The CDR3 contains 14 residues. V was cut by 2 bases and J by 2 bases, with 9 bases left in between. CDR3 loop: CASSLGYGQETQYF. For the CDR3, the DNA is TGTGCCAGCAGTTTAGGATACGGACAAGAGACCCAGTACTTC.

This clone was seen only once. This chain connects TRBV3-1 (or the pseudogene TRBV3-2) to TRBJ1-2, with TRBD1 matching 9 bases. The J segment lost 9 bases and the V segment lost 2 bases, leaving 10 bases of the junction unmatched. CDR1 and CDR2 (germline): LGHDT, YNNKEL (reference sequence). This CDR3 is 15 amino acids long. The CDR3 DNA follows: TGTGCCAGCAGCCAATGGGACAGGGTAGGAAATAGCTACACCTTC. This codes for CASSQWDRVGNSYTF.

The chain's CDR3 is CASSLSGEWNIQYF. The DNA for the CDR3 is TGTGCCAGCAGTTTATCTGGGGAGTGGAACATTCAGTACTTC. J is TRBJ2-4 and V is TRBV28; D perhaps matches TRBD2 (5 bases). Germline values: CDR1 MDHEN, CDR2 SYDVKM. There are 14 residues in the CDR3. V lost 1 base to trimming and J lost 7 bases, with 11 bases between them.

V is TRBV5-1 and J is TRBJ2-7, with a weak D call TRBD1 (5 bases). The CDR3 runs 12 residues. Trimming removed 2 bases at V and 6 bases at J, with 9 bases between. Per the germline V gene, CDR1 is SGHRS and CDR2 is YFSETQ. Written as DNA, the CDR3 is TGCGCCAGCAGCTTACCGGACACCGAGCAGTACTTC. Residues: CASSLPDTEQYF.

V and J are TRBV27 and TRBJ1-5; possible D gene TRBD1, 6 bases. Germline-derived CDR1 and CDR2 are MNHEY and SMNVEV (reference sequence). The V end lost 6 bases, the J end lost 6 bases, and 15 bases lay between the germline ends. This CDR3 is built from 14 residues. DNA of the CDR3: TGTGCCAGCAGCCCGGACGGGGGGCCTCAGCCCCAGCATTTT. It specifies CASSPDGGPQPQHF.

The chain joins TRBV7-9 to TRBJ2-1; no clear D gene. The V gene's germline CDR1 is SEHNR and CDR2 FQNEAQ (reference sequence). The CDR3 consists of 16 residues. Trimming took off 3 bases at V and 3 bases at J, with 15 bases between the two ends. The CDR3 loop is CASSFKQVSHYNEQFF. The CDR3 region has the DNA TGTGCCAGCAGCTTCAAGCAGGTTTCCCACTACAATGAGCAGTTCTTC. The whole variable domain, filled in from reference TRBV7-9 and TRBJ2-1, reads DTGVSQNPRHKITKRGQNVTFRCDPISEHNRLYWYRQTLGQGPEFLTYFQNEAQLEKSRLLSDRFSAERPKGSFSTLEIQRTEQGDSAMYLCASSFKQVSHYNEQFFGPGTRLTVL.

The V and J genes are TRBV5-1 and TRBJ2-1; TRBD1 aligns across 9 bases. Germline CDR1 is SGHRS and CDR2 is YFSETQ. The CDR3 length is 14 residues. Trimming at V came to 7 bases and at J to 5 bases, leaving 7 bases not matched to a gene. The CDR3 DNA sequence: TGCGCCAGCTATGGGACAGGGAAAGACAATGAGCAGTTCTTC. Its protein is CASYGTGKDNEQFF.

This clone was detected only a few times. This chain links TRBV24-1 with TRBJ2-7; 7 nucleotides line up with TRBD1. Germline V gene sequence: CDR1 KGHDR, CDR2 SFDVKD. The CDR3 extends over 12 amino acids. V gave up 9 bases and J gave up 2 bases; unmatched junction bases: 3. The CDR3 DNA reads as TGTGCCACCTTGACAGGGCCCTACGAGCAGTACTTC. Protein product: CATLTGPYEQYF.

The CDR3 reads CASSQGTGVRSPLHF. For the CDR3, the DNA is TGTGCCAGCAGCCAGGGGACAGGGGTAAGATCACCCCTCCACTTT. This sequence joins TRBV3-1 (or the pseudogene TRBV3-2) and TRBJ1-6, with 10 bases identical to TRBD1. The ends lost 3 bases at V and 10 bases at J; junction bases unmatched: 6. From germline, CDR1 is LGHDT and CDR2 YNNKEL (reference sequence). CDR3 length: 15 residues.

This chain links TRBV7-2 with TRBJ2-7, with TRBD2 identical over 9 bases. V lost 2 bases, J lost 2 bases, and 10 bases stayed unmatched. Germline V gene data show CDR1 as SGHTA and CDR2 as FQGNSA. CDR3 length: 17 residues. CDR3 coding DNA: TGTGCCAGCAGCTTAAGGATTGGGACTAGCATAACCTACGAGCAGTACTTC. It yields the protein CASSLRIGTSITYEQYF.

The chain uses TRBV5-1 and TRBJ2-7; 7 nucleotides align to TRBD1. The ends lost 4 bases at V and 4 bases at J; junction bases unmatched: 5. CDR1 and CDR2 from the germline V gene are SGHRS and YFSETQ. The CDR3 has 13 residues. The CDR3, as DNA: TGCGCCAGCAGCCAGGACAGGCTGTACGAGCAGTACTTC. Protein product: CASSQDRLYEQYF. The full variable domain, rest sourced from reference TRBV5-1 and TRBJ2-7, is KAGVTQTPRYLIKTRGQQVTLSCSPISGHRSVSWYQQTPGQGLQFLFEYFSETQRNKGNFPGRFSGRQFSNSRSEMNVSTLELGDSALYLCASSQDRLYEQYFGPGTRLTVT.

This chain connects TRBV7-3 to TRBJ2-1; TRBD2 matches at 8 bases. The CDR3 consists of 14 residues. The V and J ends lost 5 bases and 7 bases, in that order; junction bases with no gene match: 7. Germline V gives CDR1 SGHTA, CDR2 FQGTGA. CDR3 nucleotide sequence: TGTGCCAGCAGCGGAGCGGGAGCGCGGAATGAGCAGTTCTTC. Translation: CASSGAGARNEQFF.

The chain has TRBV19 and TRBJ1-1; D is ambiguous. V was pared by 7 bases and J by 1 base, with 13 bases between. Germline V CDR1 and CDR2: LNHDA, SQIVND (reference sequence). The length of the CDR3 is 14 residues. CDR3 DNA: TGTGCCAGTACGGCGGGGTCCGGGAACACTGAAGCTTTCTTT. Translation gives CASTAGSGNTEAFF. Variable domain in full (rest from reference TRBV19 and TRBJ1-1): DGGITQSPKYLFRKEGQNVTLSCEQNLNHDAMYWYRQDPGQGLRLIYYSQIVNDFQKGDIAEGYSVSREKKESFPLTVTSAQKNPTAFYLCASTAGSGNTEAFFGQGTRLTVV.

The rearrangement links TRBV19 to TRBJ1-1, with D unresolved. The length of the CDR3 is 14 residues. Germline-derived CDR1 and CDR2 are LNHDA and SQIVND (reference sequence). With 6 bases removed from V and 2 bases from J, the gap between germline ends came to 13 bases. CDR3 region: CASSPGHTNTEAFF. CDR3 bases: TGTGCCAGTAGCCCCGGCCACACTAACACTGAAGCTTTCTTT.

The gene calls are TRBV27 and TRBJ2-5; 7 bases are a match to TRBD2. The V segment lost 6 bases and the J segment 7 bases; nucleotides outside the gene matches: 14. The CDR3 consists of 15 residues. The V gene's germline CDR1 is MNHEY and CDR2 SMNVEV (reference sequence). Here the CDR3 reads CASSATSARGGTQYF. For the CDR3, the DNA is TGTGCCAGCAGCGCCACTAGCGCCCGTGGTGGGACCCAGTACTTC.